These 21 T cell receptor beta chains were sequenced from one sample in a study of T cells in localized non-small cell lung cancer. Sequencing used immunoSEQ multiplex PCR; TCRdb keeps in-frame clones, though not all of them. The sample yields approximately 89,000 clones, about three quarters seen once. The specimen was PBMCs, collected before any cancer treatment. Receptor source: a man aged 40 to 70 with stage II squamous cell lung carcinoma.

V usage is TRBV6-1 and J usage is TRBJ2-3; possibly TRBD1 for D (6 bases). The CDR3 has 13 amino acids. V lost 8 bases and J lost 3, with 12 bases in between. Germline V gives CDR1 MNHNS, CDR2 SASEGT. The CDR3 region has the DNA TGTGCCAGCTCGGACACAGGGACAGATACGCAGTATTTT. Its protein is CASSDTGTDTQYF.

V usage is TRBV30 and J usage is TRBJ2-3; the D gene is possibly TRBD1 (5 bases). The CDR3 has 15 residues. V shed 5 bases and J shed 3 bases, with 18 bases lying between them. The V gene's germline CDR1 is GTSNPN and CDR2 SVGIG (reference sequence). For the CDR3, the DNA is TGTGCCTGGGGGAAAGGCCAGGGTGGGACAGATACGCAGTATTTT. Amino acid sequence: CAWGKGQGGTDTQYF.

The V call is TRBV19, the J call TRBJ1-4; 8 bases map to TRBD1. CDR1 is LNHDA and CDR2 is SQIVND in the germline V gene (reference sequence). The CDR3 is 19 residues long. Germline trimming cut 7 bases from V and 1 base from J; bases unmatched to any gene: 17. The CDR3 DNA reads as TGTGCCAGTACCCGGACAGGGTACGAAGATATTATAACTAATGAAAAACTGTTTTTT. Its translation is CASTRTGYEDIITNEKLFF.

This clone was observed once. The CDR3 region is CASSLGGWDEQYF. CDR3 DNA: TGTGCCAGCAGCCTCGGGGGGTGGGACGAGCAGTACTTC. The rearrangement uses TRBV14 and TRBJ2-7; 7 nucleotides match TRBD2. The trim removed 4 bases at V and 5 bases at J, leaving 5 bases unmatched. This CDR3 spans 13 amino acids. Germline V gene lookup returns CDR1 SGHDN and CDR2 FVKESK.

The genes are TRBV28 and TRBJ2-3, with 11 bases fitting TRBD2. Germline V CDR1 and CDR2: MDHEN, SYDVKM. V lost 2 bases, J lost 6 bases, and 7 bases stayed unmatched. The CDR3 is made up of 16 amino acids. In DNA, the CDR3 is TGTGCCAGCAGTTTAGGGCTAGCGGGAGGCGCGGATACGCAGTATTTT. Its translation: CASSLGLAGGADTQYF.

The V gene is TRBV2, the J gene TRBJ1-5; perhaps TRBD1 as D (6 bases). This CDR3 has 17 amino acids. Trimming left V 11 bases short and J 2 bases short, with 25 bases between. The germline V gene has CDR1 SNHLY and CDR2 FYNNEI. For the CDR3, the DNA is TGTGCCTCCAGAAGGGGACACGGGACGGCGGGCAATCAGCCCCAGCATTTT. Protein: CASRRGHGTAGNQPQHF.

V gene TRBV4-2 combines with J gene TRBJ1-2, with a possible D match to TRBD1 (5 bases). CDR1 and CDR2 from the germline V gene are LGHNA and YNFKEQ. V was shortened by 3 bases and J by 2 bases, with 10 bases between the two germline ends. This CDR3 has 14 residues. CDR3 sequence: CASSHLGTNYGYTF. The CDR3 DNA follows: TGTGCCAGCAGCCATCTCGGGACCAACTATGGCTACACCTTC.

This clone was found once. The chain combines TRBV18 with TRBJ2-5; TRBD2 might be the D (5 bases). V was cut by 0 bases and J by 2 bases, with 13 bases left in between. There are 16 residues in the CDR3. CDR1 is KGHSH, CDR2 LQKENI, per germline. For the CDR3, the DNA is TGTGCCAGCTCACCACCTAATCAACGGGGTCAAGAGACCCAGTACTTC. Its protein product is CASSPPNQRGQETQYF.

This clone occurred once. The V call is TRBV11-2, the J call TRBJ1-2; 11 bases line up with TRBD1. Looked up from germline, CDR1 is SGHAT and CDR2 is FQNNGV. V dropped 5 bases and J dropped 4; count of bases not matched to a gene: 6. CDR3 length: 15 residues. CDR3 sequence (DNA): TGTGCCAGCAGCCCCCGGACAGGGGGCCCCTATGGCTACACCTTC. Protein product: CASSPRTGGPYGYTF.

The chain combines TRBV10-1 with TRBJ2-7; unclear D gene. CDR3 length: 10 residues. The ends were cut back, 7 bases at V and 3 bases at J, with 4 bases in the middle. Germline V gene lookup returns CDR1 WNHNN and CDR2 SYGVQD (reference sequence). CDR3 nucleotides: TGCGCCAGCACGAACTACGAGCAGTACTTC. It yields the protein CASTNYEQYF.

This clone came up a few times. V is TRBV9 and J is TRBJ1-6; 9 bases fit TRBD1. The germline V gene has CDR1 SGDLS and CDR2 YYNGEE. Trimming removed 0 bases from V and 10 bases from J; junction bases left unmatched: 2. The CDR3 has 14 amino acids. CDR3 sequence reads: CASSVGDRGSPLHF. CDR3 nucleotides: TGTGCCAGCAGCGTAGGAGACAGGGGGTCACCCCTCCACTTT. The full variable domain, rest sourced from reference TRBV9 and TRBJ1-6, is DSGVTQTPKHLITATGQRVTLRCSPRSGDLSVYWYQQSLDQGLQFLIQYYNGEERAKGNILERFSAQQFPDLHSELNLSSLELGDSALYFCASSVGDRGSPLHFGNGTRLTVT.

The chain carries TRBV7-9 and TRBJ2-7; unclear D gene. Per germline, CDR1 SEHNR and CDR2 FQNEAQ (reference sequence). The V gene lost 2 bases and the J gene lost 2 bases, with 10 bases spanning the gap. CDR3 size: 14 residues. As DNA, the CDR3 is TGTGCCAGCAGCTTATCACAAGTCCCCTACGAGCAGTACTTC. It codes for CASSLSQVPYEQYF.

The chain recombines TRBV7-2 with TRBJ1-2; no clear D gene. The germline CDR1 and CDR2 sequences are SGHTA and FQGNSA. The V gene lost 3 bases and the J gene lost 9 bases, with 11 bases spanning the gap. The CDR3 is made up of 12 amino acids. Here the CDR3 reads CASSFASERYTF. The CDR3 region has the DNA TGTGCCAGCAGCTTTGCCAGCGAGCGCTACACCTTC.

The chain carries TRBV5-1 and TRBJ2-5; 9 bases align to TRBD1. V shed 2 bases, J shed 5 bases, and the junction held 13 bases outside the gene matches. The CDR3 totals 17 residues. Per germline, CDR1 SGHRS and CDR2 YFSETQ. CDR3 loop: CASSFRSDRGGRETQYF. The DNA for the CDR3 is TGCGCCAGCAGCTTTCGATCGGACAGGGGAGGTCGGGAGACCCAGTACTTC.

This chain links TRBV4-3 with TRBJ2-2; D may be TRBD1 or TRBD2 (5 bases each). Trimming removed 6 bases at V and 4 bases at J, with 15 bases between. The CDR3 is made up of 15 amino acids. Germline assignment: CDR1 LGHNA and CDR2 YSLEER. As DNA, the CDR3 is TGCGCCAGCAGACGGGGCTCGGCCAGCACCGGGGAGCTGTTTTTT. It is translated as CASRRGSASTGELFF.

The chain combines TRBV2 with TRBJ1-5, with D uncertain. The CDR3 loop spans 13 amino acids. The germline V gene has CDR1 SNHLY and CDR2 FYNNEI. The V end lost 4 bases, the J end lost 7 bases, and 11 bases lay between the germline ends. CDR3: CASSALGGQPQHF. CDR3 in DNA: TGTGCCAGCAGTGCGTTAGGTGGACAGCCCCAGCATTTT.

This chain uses TRBV27 with TRBJ2-2, with 7 bases fitting TRBD1. There are 17 residues in the CDR3. CDR1 MNHEY and CDR2 SMNVEV come from the germline V gene (reference sequence). Trimming at V came to 4 bases and at J to 3 bases, leaving 11 bases not matched to a gene. CDR3 region: CASSSLMTGIHTGELFF. CDR3 in DNA: TGTGCCAGCAGTTCCCTTATGACAGGGATTCACACCGGGGAGCTGTTTTTT.

The chain joins TRBV6-1 to TRBJ2-7; tentatively, D is TRBD1 or TRBD2 (6 bases each). V lost 4 bases and J lost 2, with 18 bases in between. Germline lookup yields CDR1 MNHNS and CDR2 SASEGT. This CDR3 comprises 16 residues. The DNA for the CDR3 is TGTGCCAGCAGTGTAGGGGGGCCTGGGGGGACCTACGAGCAGTACTTC. Translating gives CASSVGGPGGTYEQYF.

CDR3 residues: CAISEGRRNSPLHF. In nucleotides, the CDR3 is TGTGCCATCAGTGAAGGACGGAGGAATTCACCCCTCCACTTT. The chain is built from TRBV10-3 and TRBJ1-6; D not certain. Germline loops: CDR1 ENHRY, CDR2 SYGVKD. The length of the CDR3 is 14 residues. Trimming shortened V by 3 bases and J by 7 bases, and 10 bases separated the two germline ends.

This sequence joins TRBV27 and TRBJ2-7; no reliable D call. The V and J ends lost 2 bases and 1 base respectively, with 15 bases between them. The germline CDR1 and CDR2 sequences are MNHEY and SMNVEV (reference sequence). This CDR3 contains 16 residues. The CDR3 region is CASSLRWQAHSYEQYF. The DNA for the CDR3 is TGTGCCAGCAGTTTAAGGTGGCAGGCCCATTCCTACGAGCAGTACTTC.

This chain connects TRBV4-2 to TRBJ1-3, with 7 bases matching TRBD1. V dropped 5 bases and J dropped 4; count of bases not matched to a gene: 11. The CDR3 is made up of 16 amino acids. Germline loops: CDR1 LGHNA, CDR2 YNFKEQ. CDR3 sequence reads: CASSAFTGTAGNTIYF. The CDR3 bases are TGTGCCAGCAGCGCCTTTACCGGGACAGCCGGAAACACCATATATTTT.